These 26 T cell receptor beta chains share one sample of origin, sequenced in a study of molecular identifiers for immune sequencing clone quantification. Using its own MiXCR run on the PCR reads, TCRdb lists one record per CDR3 protein. This table holds under 800,000 distinct CDR3 sequences, roughly 27% found once. Sequences were obtained from naive CD8+ T cells from blood, with Jurkat cell RNA spiked in. The subset here: FACS-sorted CD8+CD4-CCR7+CD45RA+ naive T cells. The source of these receptors is a human donor in good health. Some libraries in this study had Jurkat cell RNA spiked in.

This clonotype was found a few times. A much bigger clone sits one base away, suggesting this may be a read error. This sequence joins TRBV24-1 and TRBJ2-6; no definite D call. The CDR3 extends over 14 amino acids. V was shortened by 6 bases and J by 0 bases, with 5 bases between the two germline ends. Germline CDR1 is KGHDR and CDR2 is SFDVKD. CDR3 DNA sequence: TGTGCCACCAGTCCCAACTCTGGGGCCAACGTCCTGACTTTC. Its protein product is CATSPNSGANVLTF.

The table lists this clonotype with many counts. The chain uses TRBV7-2 and TRBJ2-1, with TRBD1 as a possible D gene (5 bases). Germline loops: CDR1 SGHTA, CDR2 FQGNSA. The CDR3 loop spans 17 amino acids. Trimming shortened V by 4 bases and J by 8 bases, and 24 bases separated the two germline ends. The CDR3 loop is CASSSKGPRGGPDEQFF. Written as DNA, the CDR3 is TGTGCCAGCAGCTCCAAAGGGCCAAGGGGTGGGCCCGATGAGCAGTTCTTC.

Concerning this clonotype itself: A much larger clone lies a single base off, so this may be a read error. The chain combines TRBV6-2 or TRBV6-3 with TRBJ1-2; D remains ambiguous. The V end lost 6 bases, the J end lost 10 bases, and 18 bases lay between the germline ends. The length of the CDR3 is 13 residues. Germline V gives CDR1 MNHEY, CDR2 SVGEGT. CDR3 sequence reads: CASRTGLLEVYTF. Here the CDR3 DNA reads TGTGCCAGCAGAACCGGGCTGCTGGAAGTCTACACCTTC.

V and J are TRBV11-2 and TRBJ2-7, with D maybe TRBD2 (6 bases). Between the trimmed V and J ends, which lost 8 bases and 3 bases, there was a span of 17 bases. CDR3 size: 14 residues. CDR1 and CDR2 from the germline V gene are SGHAT and FQNNGV. The CDR3 is CASRVASVHYEQYF. The CDR3 DNA sequence: TGTGCCAGCCGAGTGGCTAGCGTACACTACGAGCAGTACTTC.

The chain is built from TRBV12-3 or TRBV12-4 and TRBJ2-1; TRBD2 matches 8 bases. The CDR3 is 15 residues long. V lost 3 bases to trimming and J lost 7 bases; unmatched junction nucleotides: 8. This CDR3 is CASSLKAGVFNEQFF. CDR3 DNA sequence: TGTGCCAGCAGTTTGAAAGCGGGAGTTTTTAATGAGCAGTTCTTC.

Comment on this clonotype: Being one base from a much bigger clone, this may be a read error. The chain uses TRBV5-3 and TRBJ2-2; 10 bases are a match to TRBD2. TRBV5-3 is an ORF, with its function uncertain. The CDR3 spans 16 residues. The CDR3 DNA follows: TGTGCCAGCAGCTTCTTAGCGGGAGGCGGGGCCGGGGGGCTGTTTTTT. Its translation is CASSFLAGGGAGGLFF.

This clonotype showed up just a few times. The chain employs TRBV4-2 and TRBJ2-2; D might be TRBD2 (5 bases). Germline V CDR1 and CDR2: LGHNA, YNFKEQ. This CDR3 is built from 16 residues. The V end was cut by 0 bases, the J end by 6 bases, with 14 bases between. The CDR3, as DNA: TGTGCCAGCAGCCAAGAGGGATTAATAGCGTCCGGGGAGCTGTTTTTT. Translated, it gives CASSQEGLIASGELFF.

This clonotype has more than one count but fewer than ten. This chain connects TRBV4-3 to TRBJ1-6, with a weak D call TRBD1 (6 bases). Trimming cost V 3 bases and J 8 bases, with 26 bases left between them. The CDR3 has 19 residues. The germline V gene encodes CDR1 LGHNA and CDR2 YSLEER. CDR3 in DNA: TGCGCCAGCAGCCAGCAACAATACAGGGTTACGGCGGGGGATTCACCCCTCCACTTT. Protein sequence: CASSQQQYRVTAGDSPLHF.

This clonotype has a handful of counts. The chain combines TRBV6-5 with TRBJ1-2; D is undetermined. From germline, CDR1 is MNHEY and CDR2 SVGAGI. The CDR3 is 13 residues long. V lost 6 bases and J lost 4, with 12 bases in between. The CDR3 here is CASSGSGGYGYTF. CDR3 coding DNA: TGTGCCAGCAGCGGGAGTGGCGGCTATGGCTACACCTTC.

This chain links TRBV9 with TRBJ2-1; 8 positions agree with TRBD2. The J segment lost 4 bases and the V segment lost 6 bases, leaving 12 bases of the junction unmatched. Germline V gives CDR1 SGDLS, CDR2 YYNGEE. This CDR3 contains 16 residues. As DNA, the CDR3 is TGTGCCAGCAATCAATTCGGCGGGGGGCCGTACAATGAGCAGTTCTTC. Amino acids: CASNQFGGGPYNEQFF. The whole variable domain, remainder taken from reference TRBV9 and TRBJ2-1, is DSGVTQTPKHLITATGQRVTLRCSPRSGDLSVYWYQQSLDQGLQFLIQYYNGEERAKGNILERFSAQQFPDLHSELNLSSLELGDSALYFCASNQFGGGPYNEQFFGPGTRLTVL.

This clonotype was detected a few times. The V and J genes are TRBV4-3 and TRBJ2-1; 8 bases line up with TRBD2. Germline CDR1 LGHNA, CDR2 YSLEER. V lost 0 bases and J lost 0; bases outside the gene matches: 1. CDR3 length: 16 amino acids. CDR3 loop: CASSQDGRGSYNEQFF. The CDR3 DNA reads TGCGCCAGCAGCCAAGACGGGAGGGGCTCCTACAATGAGCAGTTCTTC.

This clonotype was detected once. Given a much more abundant clone one base away, this may be a read error. CDR3 loop: CAISESKGQGTDTQCF. CDR3 bases: TGTGCCATCAGTGAGTCGAAGGGACAGGGGACAGATACGCAGTGTTTT. This chain joins TRBV10-3 and TRBJ2-3, with 10 positions matching TRBD1. This CDR3 contains 16 residues. Germline V CDR1 and CDR2: ENHRY, SYGVKD.

The rearrangement joins TRBV29-1 to TRBJ2-7, with a tentative D call TRBD1 (5 bases). Trimming left V 5 bases short and J 0 bases short, with 8 bases between. CDR3 length equals 12 residues. The germline CDR1 and CDR2 sequences are SQVTM and ANQGSEA. The CDR3 sequence: CSVITGSYEQYF. The CDR3 region has the DNA TGCAGCGTTATCACAGGCTCCTACGAGCAGTACTTC.

The chain carries TRBV7-6 and TRBJ2-5, with D possibly being TRBD1 (5 bases). CDR1 and CDR2 (germline): SGHVS, FNYEAQ. V was trimmed by 1 base and J by 5 bases, leaving 20 bases between them. This CDR3 has 17 residues. The CDR3 region has the DNA TGTGCCAGCAGCTTAGTGCTGTGGGAACAGGAGTCTGAGACCCAGTACTTC. Amino acids: CASSLVLWEQESETQYF.

This clonotype appeared many times. The chain couples TRBV7-6 to TRBJ2-5, with D maybe TRBD2 (6 bases). This CDR3 is 15 amino acids long. Germline V gene data show CDR1 as SGHVS and CDR2 as FNYEAQ. The ends were cut back, 2 bases at V and 5 bases at J, with 15 bases in the middle. The DNA for the CDR3 is TGTGCCAGCAGCTTAACTCTCCTCCGGGGGGAGACCCAGTACTTC. Residues: CASSLTLLRGETQYF.

This chain connects TRBV6-2 or TRBV6-3 to TRBJ1-2, with a weak D call TRBD1 (6 bases). CDR1 is MNHEY and CDR2 is SVGEGT in the germline V gene. V lost 6 bases and J 5 bases, leaving 25 bases between the germline ends. The length of the CDR3 is 17 residues. The DNA of the CDR3 is TGTGCCAGCAGCCCCAGTTCCGAATGGGACAACTATTATGGCTACACCTTC. Amino acids: CASSPSSEWDNYYGYTF.

The chain carries TRBV6-1 and TRBJ1-4, with D possibly matching TRBD1 (5 bases). V gave up 8 bases and J gave up 6 bases, with 13 bases separating them. Per germline, CDR1 MNHNS and CDR2 SASEGT. The CDR3 sequence is 13 residues long. This CDR3 is CASGQGTDEKLFF. The CDR3 DNA follows: TGTGCCAGCGGGCAGGGAACGGATGAAAAACTGTTTTTT.

The chain links TRBV11-2 to TRBJ1-2; D unclear. The CDR3 extends over 13 amino acids. V was cut by 4 bases and J by 4 bases, with 10 bases left in between. Germline V CDR1 and CDR2: SGHAT, FQNNGV. The CDR3, as DNA: TGTGCCAGCAGCTCAGGAGGTCTCTATGGCTACACCTTC. It specifies CASSSGGLYGYTF.

The rearrangement uses TRBV5-4 and TRBJ1-1; D possibly corresponds to TRBD1 (5 bases). V was trimmed by 1 base and J by 1 base, leaving 11 bases between them. Germline V CDR1 and CDR2: SGHNT, YYREEE (reference sequence). The CDR3 runs 15 residues. The DNA of the CDR3 is TGTGCCAGCAGCTTGCAGGGTCGCCCGAACACTGAAGCTTTCTTT. It codes for CASSLQGRPNTEAFF.

This clonotype was found once. One junction end does not reproduce the germline sequence, and a read error may be involved. The V and J genes are TRBV4-3 and TRBJ2-7, with D hard to call. The germline gives CDR1 LGHNA, CDR2 YSLEER. This CDR3 has 15 amino acids. In nucleotides, the CDR3 is TGCGCCAGCAGTCCGACACGGTCGCACTCCTACGCGCAGTACTTC. Residues: CASSPTRSHSYAQYF.

This clonotype has just one count. With a much larger clone just one base away, this may be a read error. V and J are TRBV12-3 or TRBV12-4 and TRBJ2-2; 8 bases fit TRBD2. Germline trimming cut 6 bases from V and 3 bases from J; bases unmatched to any gene: 12. The CDR3 is 17 residues long. CDR3 DNA sequence: TGTGCCAGCAGCGGGAGGGCCCCAGGGATTGACACCGGGGAGCTGTTTTTT. Protein product: CASSGRAPGIDTGELFF.

This chain connects TRBV12-5 to TRBJ2-7; 7 nucleotides line up with TRBD2. After removal of 6 bases from V and 7 bases from J, the junction contained 9 bases not matched to a gene. The CDR3 contains 13 residues. Germline CDR1 and CDR2: LGHNT and FRNRAP. As DNA, the CDR3 is TGTGCTAGTGGGATGGGAGGGTGGGTGGAGCAGTACTTC. This sequence encodes CASGMGGWVEQYF. Full variable domain (outside the CDR3, taken from reference TRBV12-5 and TRBJ2-7): DARVTQTPRHKVTEMGQEVTMRCQPILGHNTVFWYRQTMMQGLELLAYFRNRAPLDDSGMPKDRFSAEMPDATLATLKIQPSEPRDSAVYFCASGMGGWVEQYFGPGTRLTVT.

This clonotype appeared a few times. The chain is built from TRBV5-1 and TRBJ2-7, with D tentatively TRBD1 (6 bases). V was shortened by 4 bases and J by 3 bases, with 14 bases between the two germline ends. CDR3 length: 14 residues. In germline, CDR1 is SGHRS, CDR2 YFSETQ. CDR3 in amino acids: CASSGDTDLYEQYF. As DNA, the CDR3 is TGCGCCAGCAGCGGGGACACCGACCTCTACGAGCAGTACTTC.

This clonotype was counted between two and nine times. The chain is built from TRBV6-5 and TRBJ2-1; the D gene is possibly TRBD2 (5 bases). CDR1 and CDR2 (germline): MNHEY, SVGAGI. V lost 0 bases and J lost 9, with 12 bases in between. The CDR3 is made up of 14 amino acids. CDR3 residues: CASSYSLLGGEQFF. CDR3 in DNA: TGTGCCAGCAGTTACTCTCTACTAGGAGGTGAGCAGTTCTTC.

The chain combines TRBV7-9 with TRBJ2-7; D uncertain. Deletions cut 7 bases from V and 1 base from J, with 8 bases between. This CDR3 spans 12 amino acids. Germline V gene data show CDR1 as SEHNR and CDR2 as FQNEAQ (reference sequence). In DNA form, the CDR3 reads TGTGCCAGCACGGCGGCTTCCTACGAGCAGTACTTC. Its translation: CASTAASYEQYF.

This clonotype was seen only a few times. CDR3 coding DNA: TGTGCCAGCAGTTCCTTACAGGGACCCCTTAACACTGAAGCTTTCTTT. It specifies CASSSLQGPLNTEAFF. This chain connects TRBV12-3 or TRBV12-4 to TRBJ1-1; perhaps TRBD1 as D (6 bases). This CDR3 comprises 16 residues. The V end was cut by 4 bases, the J end by 2 bases, with 17 bases between.